A selection of T cell receptor beta chains follows, all from one sample in a study of cytomegalovirus exposure and HLA in healthy donors. Assay: immunoSEQ multiplex PCR; the TCRdb copy retains only in-frame clones and omits some. The sample yields 14,000 or so clones, about 60% seen once. Sequencing used PBMCs. These TCRs come from a woman between 45 and 65 years old in good health and CMV-seropositive. Each CDR3 is given with its conserved first and last residue. The D gene is left open where the match is weak. Some rows mark clone size as missing; the rest say once, few, many or name a class of expanded clone.

cdr3_length clone_size j_call d_call v_call cdr3_nt cdr3_aa
15 NA TRBJ2-7 NA TRBV2 TGTGCCAGCAGTGATCGAGGGTCCCCTGGTTACGAGCAGTACTTC CASSDRGSPGYEQYF
14 NA TRBJ1-3 NA TRBV7-8 TGTGCCAGCCAAGACAGGACCCTTGGAAACACCATATATTTT CASQDRTLGNTIYF
16 NA TRBJ2-5 TRBD2 TRBV4-1 TGCGCCAGCAGCCAAGACGGACTAGCGGGAATAGAGACCCAGTACTTC CASSQDGLAGIETQYF
12 NA TRBJ1-1 NA TRBV5-1 TGCGCCAGCAGCGCAGGCGGGACTGAAGCTTTCTTT CASSAGGTEAFF
18 medium-sized TRBJ2-1 TRBD2 TRBV11-2 TGTGCCAGCAGCTTAGATAGGGGACTAGCGAGCTCCTACAATGAGCAGTTCTTC CASSLDRGLASSYNEQFF
15 NA TRBJ1-5 NA TRBV6-5 TGTGCCAGCAGCCTAAAGCGGAGTCTCAATCAGCCCCAGCATTTT CASSLKRSLNQPQHF
15 few TRBJ2-7 NA TRBV10-3 TGTGCCATCACCAGCGGGCGGGATCTCTCCTACGAGCAGTACTTC CAITSGRDLSYEQYF
11 NA TRBJ1-2 NA TRBV29-1 TGCAGCGTCTGGGGGGTGGATGGCTACACCTTC CSVWGVDGYTF
16 NA TRBJ2-1 TRBD2 TRBV6-4 TGTGCCAGCAGTGACTCGGGCGAGCGGGAACACAATGAGCAGTTCTTC CASSDSGEREHNEQFF
16 NA TRBJ2-3 TRBD1 TRBV11-2 TGTGCCAGCAGCACTCACAGGGGCTCTAGCACAGATACGCAGTATTTT CASSTHRGSSTDTQYF
15 NA TRBJ1-1 NA TRBV5-4 TGTGCCAGCAGCCCAGTGCGGGGGCCCAACACTGAAGCTTTCTTT CASSPVRGPNTEAFF
12 NA TRBJ2-1 TRBD1 TRBV28 TGTGCCAGCAGTACAGGGGGCTACGAGCAGTTCTTC CASSTGGYEQFF
12 NA TRBJ2-7 NA TRBV6-5 TGTGCCAGCGGCAGGGGTGAACACGAGCAGTACTTC CASGRGEHEQYF
13 NA TRBJ1-2 NA TRBV30 TGTGCCTGGATGGCCCATGACAGCTATGGCTACACCTTC CAWMAHDSYGYTF
12 NA TRBJ1-5 NA TRBV6-1 TGTGCCAGCAGTGACAGGGTCCAACCCCAGCATTTT CASSDRVQPQHF
15 NA TRBJ2-7 NA TRBV4-1 TGCGCCAGCAGCCAAGAATCACGGTCAACCTACGAGCAGTACTTC CASSQESRSTYEQYF
12 NA TRBJ2-7 NA TRBV7-9 TGTGCCAGCAGCCTCAGGGTGGGCGAGCAGTACTTC CASSLRVGEQYF